What follows describes a single T cell receptor (beta chain). Its cognate antigen is unknown. These data belong to a study of cytomegalovirus exposure and HLA in healthy donors. Study at large: As released early, the data held approximately 80 million unique TCRs from HLA-typed donors.

PCR involved 60 Vbeta and 13 Jbeta primers. Sequencing was performed with immunoSEQ multiplex PCR; in TCRdb, only in-frame clones are kept and a portion is missing. The table records approximately 120,000 clones, 73% of them present only once. The V segment lost 2 bases and the J segment 9 bases; nucleotides outside the gene matches: 12. The germline V gene has CDR1 LNHDA and CDR2 SQIVND (reference sequence). The length of the CDR3 is 16 residues. Study-wide results and limits: In an earlier analysis, most TCR beta V segments were productive about 87% or about 30% of the time. According to the study, roughly 180 TCR beta chains were cytomegalovirus-associated.

The sequence was collected from a man in his forties or fifties in good health and CMV-seronegative. Specimen: PBMCs. This chain links TRBV19 with TRBJ2-2; 7 nucleotides line up with TRBD2. This chain's CDR3 is CASSIPSGVPNRELFF. The CDR3, as DNA: TGTGCCAGTAGTATACCCAGCGGGGTCCCCAATAGGGAGCTGTTTTTT.